This record looks at one TCR beta chain sequence and its context. Its specificity is not known. This record belongs to a study of OX40 agonist ivuxolimab in advanced cancers. The wider study: Every patient in dose escalation had hepatocellular carcinoma, melanoma, renal cell or head and neck cancer.

Trimming took off 2 bases at V and 1 base at J, with 10 bases between the two ends. Germline V gene data show CDR1 as MNHNS and CDR2 as SASEGT. The CDR3 runs to 15 residues. Notes on the study in general: The CD4+ and CD8+ T cells in the blood had expanded clonally by week 6 at 0.1 to 3.0 mg/kg.

The table came from immunoSEQ multiplex PCR; TCRdb's copy has only in-frame clones and leaves some out. The repertoire holds tens of thousands of clones, with 94% as singletons. The receptor was derived from an adult with an advanced solid tumor such as melanoma, head and neck, liver or kidney cancer. The sequencing used CD4+ or CD8+ T cells sorted from blood, collected in a trial of the OX40 agonist ivuxolimab. This chain joins TRBV6-1 and TRBJ2-3; the D gene is possibly TRBD1 (5 bases). The CDR3 sequence is CASSELGVGTDTQYF. The CDR3, as DNA: TGTGCCAGCAGTGAATTAGGGGTGGGCACAGATACGCAGTATTTT.